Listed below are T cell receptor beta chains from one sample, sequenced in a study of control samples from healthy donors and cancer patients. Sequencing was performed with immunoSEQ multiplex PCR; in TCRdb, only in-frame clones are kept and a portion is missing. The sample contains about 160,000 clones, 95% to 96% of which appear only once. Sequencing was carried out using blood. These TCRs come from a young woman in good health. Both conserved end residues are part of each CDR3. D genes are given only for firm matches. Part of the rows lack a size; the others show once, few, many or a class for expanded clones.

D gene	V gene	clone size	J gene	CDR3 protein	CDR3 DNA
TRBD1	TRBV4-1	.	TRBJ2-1	CASSQPRQGDYNEQFF	TGCGCCAGCAGCCAACCCCGACAGGGAGACTACAATGAGCAGTTCTTC
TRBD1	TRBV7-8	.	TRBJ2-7	CASSSLGQLYEQYF	TGTGCCAGCAGCTCCTTGGGACAGCTCTACGAGCAGTACTTC
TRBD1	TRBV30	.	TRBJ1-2	CAWETGDIRHGYTF	TGTGCCTGGGAGACAGGGGACATCCGTCATGGCTACACCTTC
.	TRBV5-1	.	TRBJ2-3	CASSLVGGPVDTQYF	TGCGCCAGCAGCTTGGTTGGCGGTCCGGTTGATACGCAGTATTTT
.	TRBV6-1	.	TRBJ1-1	CASSEVYLKTEAFF	TGTGCCAGCAGTGAAGTATATCTCAAAACTGAAGCTTTCTTT
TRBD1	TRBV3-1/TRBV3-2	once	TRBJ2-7	CASRPRDRGYEQYF	TGTGCCAGCAGACCCCGGGACAGGGGGTACGAGCAGTACTTC
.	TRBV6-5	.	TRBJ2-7	CASRDRWRSYEQYF	TGTGCCAGCAGAGACAGGTGGCGTTCCTACGAGCAGTACTTC
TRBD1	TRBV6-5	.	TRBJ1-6	CASSSGTGNSPLHF	TGTGCCAGCAGTTCCGGGACAGGGAATTCACCCCTCCACTTT
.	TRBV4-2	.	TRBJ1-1	CASSQDFTEAFF	TGTGCCAGCAGCCAAGATTTCACTGAAGCTTTCTTT
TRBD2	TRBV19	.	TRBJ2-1	CASSIDRFSGSASYNEQFF	TGTGCCAGTAGTATAGATCGGTTTAGCGGGAGTGCGTCCTACAATGAGCAGTTCTTC
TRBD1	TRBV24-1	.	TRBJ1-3	CATSGDRDRDSGNTIYF	TGTGCCACCAGTGGGGACCGGGACAGGGACTCTGGAAACACCATATATTTT
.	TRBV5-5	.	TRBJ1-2	CASSTKTYGYTF	TGTGCCAGCAGCACTAAGACCTATGGCTACACCTTC
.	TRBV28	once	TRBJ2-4	CASRSRTAKNIQYF	TGTGCCAGCAGATCTAGAACCGCCAAAAACATTCAGTACTTC
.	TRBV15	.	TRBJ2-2	CATSREQINTGELFF	TGTGCCACCAGCAGAGAACAGATTAACACCGGGGAGCTGTTTTTT
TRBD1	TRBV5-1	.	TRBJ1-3	CASSRGDRDANTIYF	TGCGCCAGCAGCCGCGGGGACAGGGACGCAAACACCATATATTTT
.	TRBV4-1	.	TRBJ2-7	CASSQARLPSYEQYF	TGCGCCAGCAGCCAAGCTCGGCTACCTTCCTACGAGCAGTACTTC
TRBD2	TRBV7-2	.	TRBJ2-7	CASSPLTSNTYEQYF	TGTGCCAGCAGCCCGTTGACTAGCAATACCTACGAGCAGTACTTC
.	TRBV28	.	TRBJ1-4	CASSLRGGDEKLFF	TGTGCCAGCAGTTTACGGGGGGGTGATGAAAAACTGTTTTTT
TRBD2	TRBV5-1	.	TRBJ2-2	CASSYLAGNTGELFF	TGCGCCAGCAGCTATCTAGCGGGTAACACCGGGGAGCTGTTTTTT
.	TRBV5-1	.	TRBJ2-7	CASSFSYSYEQYF	TGCGCCAGCAGCTTCAGTTACTCCTACGAGCAGTACTTC
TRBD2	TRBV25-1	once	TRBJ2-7	CASSHGSGGGEQYF	TGTGCCAGCAGTCACGGGAGCGGGGGCGGCGAGCAGTACTTC
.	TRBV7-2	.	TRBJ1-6	CASSFLVRSSPLHF	TGTGCCAGCAGCTTTCTCGTGCGGAGCTCACCCCTCCACTTT
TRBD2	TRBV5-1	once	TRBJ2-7	CASSQGLPPWEQYF	TGCGCCAGCAGCCAGGGACTACCCCCATGGGAGCAGTACTTC
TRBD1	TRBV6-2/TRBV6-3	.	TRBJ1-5	CASSYAGGSQPQHF	TGTGCCAGCAGTTACGCAGGGGGCTCTCAGCCCCAGCATTTT
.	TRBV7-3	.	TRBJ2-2	CASSLYANTGELFF	TGTGCCAGCAGCTTATATGCGAACACCGGGGAGCTGTTTTTT
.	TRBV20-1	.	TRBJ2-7	CSASTSSAYEQYF	TGCAGTGCAAGTACTAGCTCAGCCTACGAGCAGTACTTC
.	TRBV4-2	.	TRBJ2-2	CASSQDSGANTGELFF	TGTGCCAGCAGCCAAGATTCAGGGGCGAACACCGGGGAGCTGTTTTTT